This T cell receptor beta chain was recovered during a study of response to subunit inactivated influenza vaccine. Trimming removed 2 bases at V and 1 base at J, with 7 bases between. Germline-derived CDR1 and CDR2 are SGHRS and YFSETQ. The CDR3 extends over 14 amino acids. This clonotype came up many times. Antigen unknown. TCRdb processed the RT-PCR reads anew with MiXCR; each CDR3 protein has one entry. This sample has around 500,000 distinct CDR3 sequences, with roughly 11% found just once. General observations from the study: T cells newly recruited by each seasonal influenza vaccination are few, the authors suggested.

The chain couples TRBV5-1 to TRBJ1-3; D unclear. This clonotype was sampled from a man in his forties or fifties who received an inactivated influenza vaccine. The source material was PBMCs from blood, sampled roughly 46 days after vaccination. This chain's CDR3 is CASSLGYSGNTIYF. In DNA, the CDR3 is TGCGCCAGCAGCTTAGGATATTCTGGAAACACCATATATTTT.